These 20 T cell receptor beta chains share one sample of origin, sequenced in a study of blood T cell repertoires in COVID-19. Clones were sequenced by immunoSEQ multiplex PCR, and TCRdb holds only the in-frame ones, with some missing. The data show almost 500,000 clones, more than 85% seen once. Sequenced sample: PBMCs or T cells enriched from blood (not recorded which). The receptors derive from a woman in her sixties or seventies who had recovered from COVID-19.

This CDR3 reads CASTHSSGNTIYF. CDR3 coding DNA: TGTGCCAGCACCCACAGCTCTGGAAACACCATATATTTT. V gene TRBV7-9 combines with J gene TRBJ1-3; D not resolved. CDR1 and CDR2 (germline): SEHNR, FQNEAQ (reference sequence). This CDR3 spans 13 amino acids. V dropped 7 bases and J dropped 0 bases, with 7 bases sitting between them.

This clone has just one count. This chain joins TRBV4-1 and TRBJ1-2; D may be TRBD1 (6 bases). Trimming removed 4 bases from V and 4 bases from J, with 13 bases in between. This CDR3 spans 14 amino acids. Per the germline V gene, CDR1 is MGHRA and CDR2 is YSYEKL. CDR3 sequence (DNA): TGCGCCAGCAGCCCGCGGACAGACCTCTATGGCTACACCTTC. Its protein is CASSPRTDLYGYTF.

The V gene is TRBV7-2, the J gene TRBJ2-3, with D possibly being TRBD2 (6 bases). Germline values: CDR1 SGHTA, CDR2 FQGNSA. V was trimmed by 6 bases and J by 2 bases, leaving 21 bases between them. This CDR3 has 17 amino acids. Here the CDR3 DNA reads TGTGCCAGCAGTTCACTTTCCGGGACTCCTTACACAGATACGCAGTATTTT. It encodes CASSSLSGTPYTDTQYF.

The rearrangement uses TRBV3-1 (or the pseudogene TRBV3-2) and TRBJ2-7; 13 bases agree with TRBD2. Germline V gives CDR1 LGHDT, CDR2 YNNKEL (reference sequence). The CDR3 is 14 amino acids. The CDR3 spells CASSHSTSGGAPRV. The CDR3, as DNA: TGTGCCAGCAGCCATTCTACTAGCGGGGGGGCCCCCAGGGTC.

This chain uses TRBV19 with TRBJ2-1, with a possible D match to TRBD1 (6 bases). The CDR3 contains 15 residues. V shed 4 bases and J shed 3 bases, with 13 bases lying between them. Germline V gene sequence: CDR1 LNHDA, CDR2 SQIVND (reference sequence). The CDR3 loop is CASSRTGTNYNEQFF. The CDR3 region has the DNA TGTGCCAGTAGTAGAACCGGGACAAACTACAATGAGCAGTTCTTC.

J is TRBJ1-4 and V is TRBV3-1 (or the pseudogene TRBV3-2); 7 bases are shared with TRBD1. Per germline, CDR1 LGHDT and CDR2 YNNKEL (reference sequence). This CDR3 region has 15 residues. V was pared by 5 bases and J by 5 bases, with 8 bases of the junction left unmatched. This CDR3 is CASSVRQGHNEKLFF. The CDR3 bases are TGTGCCAGCAGCGTTCGACAGGGTCACAATGAAAAACTGTTTTTT.

The chain links TRBV14 to TRBJ1-1; D remains unclear. The length of the CDR3 is 11 residues. Germline CDR1 is SGHDN and CDR2 is FVKESK. Trimming cost V 3 bases and J 5 bases, with 4 bases left between them. CDR3 in DNA: TGTGCCAGCAGCCAGAGAACTGAAGCTTTCTTT. Its translation: CASSQRTEAFF. The variable domain in full, with the rest retrieved from reference TRBV14 and TRBJ1-1, is EAGVTQFPSHSVIEKGQTVTLRCDPISGHDNLYWYRRVMGKEIKFLLHFVKESKQDESGMPNNRFLAERTGGTYSTLKVQPAELEDSGVYFCASSQRTEAFFGQGTRLTVV.

CDR3 sequence reads: CATSRVQEPQHF. CDR3 in DNA: TGTGCCACCAGCAGGGTACAGGAGCCCCAGCATTTT. The V gene is TRBV15, the J gene TRBJ1-5; a weak D match, TRBD1 (5 bases). The CDR3 is 12 amino acids. Trimming stripped 3 bases from V and 8 bases from J, with 8 bases between. The germline gives CDR1 LNHNV, CDR2 YYDKDF (reference sequence). Looking up the rest from reference TRBV15 and TRBJ1-5 gives the full variable domain: DAMVIQNPRYQVTQFGKPVTLSCSQTLNHNVMYWYQQKSSQAPKLLFHYYDKDFNNEADTPDNFQSRRPNTSFCFLDIRSPGLGDTAMYLCATSRVQEPQHFGDGTRLSIL.

The chain joins TRBV3-1 (or the pseudogene TRBV3-2) to TRBJ1-1; D is perhaps TRBD1 (5 bases). V was cut by 1 base and J by 3 bases, with 9 bases left in between. CDR3 length equals 14 residues. Germline-derived CDR1 and CDR2 are LGHDT and YNNKEL (reference sequence). CDR3 sequence reads: CASSQVQGDTEAFF. DNA of the CDR3: TGTGCCAGCAGCCAAGTCCAGGGTGACACTGAAGCTTTCTTT.

About this clone: Other DNA sequences in the sample encode the same CDR3. The rearrangement links TRBV2 to TRBJ2-3, with D possibly TRBD2 on 5 matching bases. Deletions cut 11 bases from V and 0 bases from J, with 9 bases between. There are 12 residues in the CDR3. Germline CDR1 is SNHLY and CDR2 is FYNNEI. DNA for the CDR3: TGTGCCTCCCGGGGTAGCACAGATACGCAGTATTTT. Translation: CASRGSTDTQYF.

The V call is TRBV9, the J call TRBJ2-1, with a weak D call TRBD1 (6 bases). CDR1 and CDR2 from the germline V gene are SGDLS and YYNGEE. The CDR3 has 14 residues. With 0 bases removed from V and 8 bases from J, the gap between germline ends came to 12 bases. CDR3 DNA sequence: TGTGCCAGCAGCGTAGTAGGGCAGGGGTATGAGCAGTTCTTC. The encoded protein is CASSVVGQGYEQFF.

The chain is built from TRBV27 and TRBJ1-1, with TRBD1 matching 7 bases. V was pared by 11 bases and J by 6 bases, with 21 bases of the junction left unmatched. Germline-derived CDR1 and CDR2 are MNHEY and SMNVEV (reference sequence). The CDR3 contains 16 residues. The CDR3 sequence: CASKSSSRGAPPEAFF. CDR3 coding DNA: TGTGCCTCGAAATCCTCGTCCAGGGGGGCCCCACCTGAAGCTTTCTTT.

The rearrangement joins TRBV19 to TRBJ1-4, with D possibly TRBD1 on 6 matching bases. The CDR3 consists of 18 residues. Germline V lookup: CDR1 LNHDA, CDR2 SQIVND (reference sequence). Trimming cost V 1 base and J 7 bases, with 22 bases left between them. DNA of the CDR3: TGTGCCAGTAGTATAGCTGGGGGGGGCTTATCATCGAGTGAAAAACTGTTTTTT. This encodes CASSIAGGGLSSSEKLFF.

The chain carries TRBV10-1 and TRBJ1-6; 8 bases map to TRBD1. The CDR3 has 15 residues. The ends lost 5 bases at V and 5 bases at J; junction bases unmatched: 5. The germline V gene has CDR1 WNHNN and CDR2 SYGVQD (reference sequence). This CDR3 reads CASSPGGRNNSPLHF. CDR3 nucleotide sequence: TGCGCCAGCAGTCCAGGGGGCAGGAATAATTCACCCCTCCACTTT.

This clone was observed a handful of times. This sequence joins TRBV13 and TRBJ1-1; 7 bases align to TRBD1. Germline V gives CDR1 PRHDT, CDR2 FYEKMQ (reference sequence). The junction had 8 bases not matched to a gene; V was cut back by 0 bases and J by 4 bases. This CDR3 is 16 amino acids long. In nucleotides, the CDR3 is TGTGCCAGCAGCTTAGGCAACAGGGGTTTGGGCACTGAAGCTTTCTTT. Protein product: CASSLGNRGLGTEAFF.

The chain joins TRBV6-6 to TRBJ2-5; D perhaps matches TRBD2 (6 bases). The germline V gene encodes CDR1 MNHNY and CDR2 SVGAGI (reference sequence). The CDR3 has 13 amino acids. V lost 5 bases to trimming and J lost 3 bases, with 10 bases between them. The CDR3 DNA sequence: TGTGCCAGCAGTCGGGGACTTAAAGAGACCCAGTACTTC. Translation: CASSRGLKETQYF.

The chain carries TRBV2 and TRBJ1-6; 8 bases align to TRBD1. V gave up 4 bases and J gave up 9 bases; unmatched junction bases: 11. The length of the CDR3 is 16 residues. CDR1 and CDR2 (germline): SNHLY, FYNNEI. The CDR3 coding sequence is TGTGCCAGCAGTGCGTTCGGACAGGGTCGGGGTTCACCCCTCCACTTT. Its translation is CASSAFGQGRGSPLHF.

This clone was recorded once. This rearrangement joins TRBV3-1 (or the pseudogene TRBV3-2) to TRBJ2-1; 14 positions agree with TRBD2. V trimming: 5 bases; J trimming: 8 bases; junction bases outside the gene matches: 5. Germline loops: CDR1 LGHDT, CDR2 YNNKEL (reference sequence). The CDR3 loop spans 15 amino acids. DNA of the CDR3: TGTGCCAGCAGCTACGGGACTAGCGGGGGTTATGAGCAGTTCTTC. It specifies CASSYGTSGGYEQFF.

J is TRBJ2-1 and V is TRBV19; D is possibly TRBD1 (6 bases). CDR1 and CDR2 from the germline V gene are LNHDA and SQIVND (reference sequence). The CDR3 consists of 13 residues. V lost 9 bases, J lost 4 bases, and 13 bases lay in between. The CDR3 DNA is TGTGCCAGCCACAGGGTAGGGTACAATGAGCAGTTCTTC. It encodes CASHRVGYNEQFF. Full variable domain (missing parts from reference TRBV19 and TRBJ2-1): DGGITQSPKYLFRKEGQNVTLSCEQNLNHDAMYWYRQDPGQGLRLIYYSQIVNDFQKGDIAEGYSVSREKKESFPLTVTSAQKNPTAFYLCASHRVGYNEQFFGPGTRLTVL.

This chain connects TRBV5-8 to TRBJ2-3, with D unresolved. CDR1 and CDR2 (germline): SGHTS, YDEGEE. Trimming left V 4 bases short and J 1 base short, with 7 bases between. This CDR3 is 13 amino acids long. This CDR3 is CASSPPGTDTQYF. The CDR3 DNA follows: TGTGCCAGCAGCCCGCCAGGCACAGATACGCAGTATTTT.